The present TCR beta chain was sequenced within a study of human T cells and chemical hapten exposure. Turning to the study itself: On the upper back, patch tests were applied with 0.01% DPC and read at 6 days.

General study results and limits: Expanded TCRs were compared with controls, and the expanded TCRs formed significantly more large CDR3 similarity clusters.

Germline V CDR1 and CDR2: DFQATT, SNEGSKA (reference sequence). The CDR3 is made up of 13 amino acids. Deletions cut 4 bases from V and 4 bases from J, with 13 bases between. This clonotype appeared many times. What it binds is not known. Library construction involved attaching unique molecular identifiers to individual cDNA molecules, which allowed quantitative, reproducible TCR counting. Using its own MiXCR run on the RACE reads, TCRdb lists one record per CDR3 protein. The sample yields some 71,000 distinct CDR3 sequences, around 10% seen once. The time point was: patch test 3, about 24 weeks after DPC sensitization. This sample's treatment: therapeutic diphenylcyclopropenone sensitization with weekly scalp DPC.

This chain uses TRBV20-1 with TRBJ1-2; D uncertain. The sample in question was whole blood, obtained in connection with sensitization to the hapten diphenylcyclopropenone (DPC). This clonotype was sampled from a woman in her forties or fifties with alopecia areata. Some clones in this sample may be carry-over from other donors' samples. CDR3 sequence: CSAMSEGLYGYTF. Here the CDR3 DNA reads TGCAGTGCTATGAGCGAAGGGCTCTATGGCTACACCTTC.